These 20 T cell receptor beta chains came from one sample sequenced in a study of T cells after yellow fever vaccination. TCRdb used MiXCR to reprocess the 5' RACE reads, holding one entry per CDR3 protein. The sample has under 500,000 distinct CDR3 sequences; under 20% are singletons. The sample in question was PBMCs, obtained before the yellow fever booster vaccination. The source of these receptors is a man between 18 and 29 years old who received the YFV17D yellow fever vaccine.

This clonotype has only a few counts. The rearrangement joins TRBV12-3 or TRBV12-4 to TRBJ1-2, with D perhaps TRBD1 (5 bases). This CDR3 region has 12 residues. Trimming cost V 8 bases and J 4 bases, with 11 bases left between them. CDR3 sequence: CASLTGSYGYTF. As DNA, the CDR3 is TGTGCCAGCCTCACAGGCTCCTATGGCTACACCTTC.

This chain connects TRBV5-6 to TRBJ2-2; 8 bases align to TRBD2. The CDR3 runs 16 residues. Germline CDR1 and CDR2: SGHDT and YYEEEE. Trimming at V came to 4 bases and at J to 1 base, leaving 6 bases not matched to a gene. CDR3 loop: CASSHGAGGNTGELFF. In DNA, the CDR3 is TGTGCCAGCAGCCATGGGGCGGGGGGGAACACCGGGGAGCTGTTTTTT.

This clonotype was seen a handful of times. The rearrangement links TRBV7-9 to TRBJ2-3, with 8 bases identical to TRBD2. With 4 bases clipped from V and 6 bases from J, the junction kept 9 bases outside the gene matches. Germline-derived CDR1 and CDR2 are SEHNR and FQNEAQ (reference sequence). The CDR3 has 15 amino acids. CDR3: CASSSLAGRDDTQYF. The CDR3 nucleotides are TGTGCCAGCAGCTCATTAGCGGGGCGGGACGATACGCAGTATTTT.

The chain recombines TRBV24-1 with TRBJ2-2; D unresolved. CDR3 length: 16 amino acids. The V gene lost 4 bases and the J gene lost 4 bases, with 15 bases spanning the gap. The germline CDR1 and CDR2 sequences are KGHDR and SFDVKD. DNA of the CDR3: TGTGCCACCAGTGAGGCTACCCGCCGCGGCACCGGGGAGCTGTTTTTT. It specifies CATSEATRRGTGELFF.

This clonotype was recorded only once. This chain joins TRBV6-6 and TRBJ2-3; tentative D call: TRBD2 (5 bases). The V gene lost 6 bases and the J gene lost 0 bases, with 16 bases spanning the gap. This CDR3 comprises 16 residues. CDR1 and CDR2 from the germline V gene are MNHNY and SVGAGI (reference sequence). CDR3 loop: CASRRVPGISTDTQYF. The CDR3 nucleotides are TGTGCCAGCAGACGGGTCCCCGGGATTAGCACAGATACGCAGTATTTT.

This clonotype was found a few times. The V call is TRBV4-1, the J call TRBJ2-3; TRBD2 might be the D (5 bases). Trimming removed 4 bases from V and 2 bases from J, with 16 bases in between. Germline V gives CDR1 MGHRA, CDR2 YSYEKL. CDR3 length: 16 residues. The chain's CDR3 is CASSPLNGLPTDTQYF. Written as DNA, the CDR3 is TGCGCCAGCAGCCCTCTGAACGGACTGCCCACAGATACGCAGTATTTT.

CDR3 coding DNA: TGCGCCAGCCAATCCGGGGGACTATCGACAGATACGCAGTATTTT. Translation: CASQSGGLSTDTQYF. This sequence joins TRBV10-2 and TRBJ2-3; 7 bases align to TRBD2. The germline V gene has CDR1 WSHSY and CDR2 SAAADI. The V segment lost 8 bases and the J segment 3 bases; nucleotides outside the gene matches: 11. The CDR3 contains 15 residues.

This clonotype has just a few counts. This chain connects TRBV27 to TRBJ2-1, with a tentative D call TRBD2 (6 bases). The CDR3 consists of 14 residues. Germline V CDR1 and CDR2: MNHEY, SMNVEV (reference sequence). V was trimmed by 9 bases and J by 4 bases, leaving 16 bases between them. DNA for the CDR3: TGTGCCAGTTCCCGTCCGGGACTGTACAATGAGCAGTTCTTC. Protein: CASSRPGLYNEQFF.

In its sample, this clonotype was seen a few times. At one end, the junction sequence differs from germline, possibly due to a read error. The chain uses TRBV5-1 and TRBJ2-1, with 8 nucleotides matching TRBD2. This CDR3 spans 15 amino acids. CDR1 is SGHRS, CDR2 YFSETQ, per germline. CDR3 residues: CASTLQVSGGNEQFF. CDR3 nucleotides: TGCGCCAGCACCTTGCAGGTCAGCGGGGGTAATGAGCAGTTCTTC. The full variable domain, its missing parts supplied by reference TRBV5-1 and TRBJ2-1, is KAGVTQTPRYLIKTRGQQVTLSCSPISGHRSVSWYQQTPGQGLQFLFEYFSETQRNKGNFPGRFSGRQFSNSRSEMNVSTLELGDSALYLCASTLQVSGGNEQFFGPGTRLTVL.

The table lists this clonotype with a few counts. CDR3 in amino acids: CASSSRGRVNEQFF. CDR3 bases: TGTGCCAGCAGCTCACGGGGCAGGGTAAATGAGCAGTTCTTC. The chain is built from TRBV7-9 and TRBJ2-1, with D tentatively TRBD1 or TRBD2 (5 bases each). The CDR3 runs to 14 residues. Germline V gene sequence: CDR1 SEHNR, CDR2 FQNEAQ (reference sequence). V was shortened by 4 bases and J by 7 bases, with 14 bases between the two germline ends.

This clonotype was found a few times. The chain recombines TRBV7-2 with TRBJ2-2, with a weak D call TRBD1 (6 bases). Trimming took 3 bases from V and 1 from J, leaving 9 bases between them. Germline V gene sequence: CDR1 SGHTA, CDR2 FQGNSA. There are 15 residues in the CDR3. CDR3 bases: TGTGCCAGCAGCTTCACAGGGATGAACACCGGGGAGCTGTTTTTT. Protein sequence: CASSFTGMNTGELFF.

The CDR3 coding sequence is TGTGCCAGCAGCTCTGGGGGTACCTACGAGCAGTACTTC. Residues: CASSSGGTYEQYF. The chain joins TRBV5-5 to TRBJ2-7, with D perhaps assigned TRBD1 or TRBD2 (5 bases each). CDR1 and CDR2 (germline): SGHKS, YYEKEE (reference sequence). V lost 3 bases and J 2 bases, leaving 9 bases between the germline ends. This CDR3 region has 13 residues.

Only a few counts were recorded for this clonotype. V gene TRBV6-5 combines with J gene TRBJ1-2, with a possible D match to TRBD1 (6 bases). With 3 bases removed from V and 5 bases from J, the gap between germline ends came to 10 bases. CDR1 and CDR2 (germline): MNHEY, SVGAGI. The CDR3 spans 13 residues. The CDR3 loop is CASSYIGGYGYTF. CDR3 bases: TGTGCCAGCAGTTATATAGGGGGATATGGCTACACCTTC.

This clonotype showed up just a few times. V usage is TRBV15 and J usage is TRBJ1-1, with D tentatively TRBD1 (6 bases). The CDR3 extends over 13 amino acids. Per germline, CDR1 LNHNV and CDR2 YYDKDF (reference sequence). The V gene lost 6 bases and the J gene lost 3 bases, with 11 bases spanning the gap. CDR3 bases: TGTGCCACCAGAAAGGCAGGGGACACTGAAGCTTTCTTT. It encodes CATRKAGDTEAFF.

This clonotype was seen more than once but under ten times. This chain uses TRBV19 with TRBJ1-1, with a weak D call TRBD1 (6 bases). The CDR3 has 14 amino acids. The V and J ends lost 7 bases and 8 bases respectively, with 20 bases between them. Germline lookup yields CDR1 LNHDA and CDR2 SQIVND (reference sequence). CDR3 DNA: TGTGCCAGTACCCAAAAACAGGGCGGCCCAGAAGCTTTCTTT. This sequence encodes CASTQKQGGPEAFF.

This clonotype was seen a few times. The V gene is TRBV6-5, the J gene TRBJ1-2, with TRBD1 as a possible D gene (5 bases). Germline lookup yields CDR1 MNHEY and CDR2 SVGAGI. V lost 2 bases to trimming and J lost 2 bases, with 9 bases between them. The CDR3 totals 14 residues. The CDR3 loop reads CASSYADSNYGYTF. CDR3 bases: TGTGCCAGCAGTTACGCAGACAGCAACTATGGCTACACCTTC.

V and J are TRBV6-5 and TRBJ2-4; D gene ambiguous. Trimming removed 0 bases at V and 5 bases at J, with 5 bases between. CDR3 length: 13 amino acids. CDR1 is MNHEY, CDR2 SVGAGI, per germline. DNA for the CDR3: TGTGCCAGCAGTTACTCCTACGAAAACATTCAGTACTTC. Amino acids: CASSYSYENIQYF.

This clonotype has only a few counts. The rearrangement links TRBV7-2 to TRBJ1-1, with 7 bases that match TRBD1. CDR1 is SGHTA and CDR2 is FQGNSA in the germline V gene. J was trimmed by 6 bases and V by 1 base; bases with no gene match: 8. The CDR3 extends over 15 amino acids. Written as DNA, the CDR3 is TGTGCCAGCAGCTTAGAGGACAGGTGGGGATCTGAAGCTTTCTTT. Residues: CASSLEDRWGSEAFF.

This clonotype was detected only a few times. This sequence joins TRBV7-9 and TRBJ2-7, with D tentatively TRBD2 (6 bases). The CDR3 has 14 residues. The V and J ends lost 5 bases and 0 bases respectively, with 11 bases between them. Germline lookup yields CDR1 SEHNR and CDR2 FQNEAQ (reference sequence). The CDR3 loop is CASSRTTSSYEQYV. CDR3 DNA: TGTGCCAGCAGCCGTACGACTAGCTCCTACGAGCAGTACGTC.

This CDR3 is CASSFRVSNQPQHF. CDR3 nucleotide sequence: TGTGCCAGCAGCTTCAGGGTGAGCAATCAGCCCCAGCATTTT. This chain links TRBV7-9 with TRBJ1-5; D may be TRBD1 (5 bases). CDR3 length: 14 residues. Trimming took 3 bases from V and 1 from J, leaving 7 bases between them. CDR1 SEHNR and CDR2 FQNEAQ come from the germline V gene (reference sequence).